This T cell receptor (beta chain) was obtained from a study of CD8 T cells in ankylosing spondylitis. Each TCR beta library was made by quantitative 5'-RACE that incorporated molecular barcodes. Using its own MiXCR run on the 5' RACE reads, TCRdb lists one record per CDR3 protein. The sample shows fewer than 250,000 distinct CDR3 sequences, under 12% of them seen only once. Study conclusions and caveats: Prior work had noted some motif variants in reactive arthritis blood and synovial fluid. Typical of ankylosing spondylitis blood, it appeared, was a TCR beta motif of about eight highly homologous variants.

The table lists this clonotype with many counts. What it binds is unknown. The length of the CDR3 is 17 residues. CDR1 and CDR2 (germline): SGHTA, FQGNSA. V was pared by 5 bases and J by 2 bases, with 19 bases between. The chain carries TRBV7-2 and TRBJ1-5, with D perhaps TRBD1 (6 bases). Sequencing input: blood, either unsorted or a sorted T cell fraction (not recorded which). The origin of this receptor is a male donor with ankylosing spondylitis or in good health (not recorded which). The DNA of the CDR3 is TGTGCCAGCAGCCTTTGGACAGACCGTGATGGCAATCAGCCCCAGCATTTT. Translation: CASSLWTDRDGNQPQHF.